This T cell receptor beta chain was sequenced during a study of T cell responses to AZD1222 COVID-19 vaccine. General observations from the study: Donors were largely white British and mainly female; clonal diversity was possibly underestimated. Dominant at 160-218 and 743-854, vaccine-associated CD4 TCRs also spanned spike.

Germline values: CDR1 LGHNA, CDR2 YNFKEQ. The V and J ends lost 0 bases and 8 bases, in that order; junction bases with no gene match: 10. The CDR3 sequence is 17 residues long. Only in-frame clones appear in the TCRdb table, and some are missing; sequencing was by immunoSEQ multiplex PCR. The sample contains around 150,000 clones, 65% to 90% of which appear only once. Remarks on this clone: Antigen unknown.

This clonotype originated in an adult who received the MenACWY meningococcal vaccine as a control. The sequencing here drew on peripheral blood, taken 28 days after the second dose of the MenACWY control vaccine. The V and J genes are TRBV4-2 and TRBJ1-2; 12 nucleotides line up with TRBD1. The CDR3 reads CASSQETLRGTGGGYTF. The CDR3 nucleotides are TGTGCCAGCAGCCAAGAAACACTTAGAGGGACAGGGGGCGGCTACACCTTC.